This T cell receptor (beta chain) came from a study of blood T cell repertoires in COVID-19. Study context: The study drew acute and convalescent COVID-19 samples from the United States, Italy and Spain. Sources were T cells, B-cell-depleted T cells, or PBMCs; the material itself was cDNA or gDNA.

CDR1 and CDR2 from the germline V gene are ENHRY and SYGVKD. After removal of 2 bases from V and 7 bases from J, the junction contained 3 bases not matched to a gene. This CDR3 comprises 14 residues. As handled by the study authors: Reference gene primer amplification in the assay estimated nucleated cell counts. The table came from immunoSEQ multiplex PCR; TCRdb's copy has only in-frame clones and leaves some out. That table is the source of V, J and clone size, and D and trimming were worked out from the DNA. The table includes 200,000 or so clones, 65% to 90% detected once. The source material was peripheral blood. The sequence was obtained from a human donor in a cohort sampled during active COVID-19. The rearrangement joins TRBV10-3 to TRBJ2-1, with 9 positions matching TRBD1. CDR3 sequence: CAISETGGGNEQFF. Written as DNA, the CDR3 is TGTGCCATCAGTGAGACAGGGGGCGGGAATGAGCAGTTCTTC.